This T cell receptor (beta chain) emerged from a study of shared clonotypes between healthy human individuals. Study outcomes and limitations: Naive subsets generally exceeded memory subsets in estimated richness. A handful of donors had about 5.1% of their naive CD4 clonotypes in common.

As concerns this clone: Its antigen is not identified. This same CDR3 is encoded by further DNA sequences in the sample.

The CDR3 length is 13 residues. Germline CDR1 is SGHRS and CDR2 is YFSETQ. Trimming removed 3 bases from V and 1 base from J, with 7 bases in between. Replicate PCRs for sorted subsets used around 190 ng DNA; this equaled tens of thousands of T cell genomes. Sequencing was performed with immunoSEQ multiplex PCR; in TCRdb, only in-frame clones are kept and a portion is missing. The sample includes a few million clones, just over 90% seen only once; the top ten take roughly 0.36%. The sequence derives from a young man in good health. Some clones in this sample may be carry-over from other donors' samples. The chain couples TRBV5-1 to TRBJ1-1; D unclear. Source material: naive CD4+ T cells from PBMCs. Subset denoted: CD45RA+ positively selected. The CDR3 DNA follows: TGCGCCAGCAGCTCCGAAGAGAACACTGAAGCTTTCTTT. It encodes CASSSEENTEAFF. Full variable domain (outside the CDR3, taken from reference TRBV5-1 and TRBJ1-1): KAGVTQTPRYLIKTRGQQVTLSCSPISGHRSVSWYQQTPGQGLQFLFEYFSETQRNKGNFPGRFSGRQFSNSRSEMNVSTLELGDSALYLCASSSEENTEAFFGQGTRLTVV.